The 27 T cell receptor beta chains below all came from one sample that was sequenced in a study of metastatic and nonmetastatic thyroid tumors. TCRdb re-called the PCR reads through MiXCR. The repertoire holds roughly 25,000 clones, with about 24% as singletons. All patients were treatment-naive before thyroid surgery. Material for sequencing was blood. Receptors were obtained from a male donor with papillary thyroid cancer or a benign thyroid nodule (not recorded which). Some clones in this sample may be carry-over from other donors' samples.

This clone was found many times. Other nucleotide sequences in the sample specify the same CDR3. The gene calls are TRBV12-3 or TRBV12-4 and TRBJ1-5; 9 bases match TRBD1. With 6 bases clipped from V and 6 bases from J, the junction kept 9 bases outside the gene matches. The CDR3 has 15 amino acids. The CDR3 spells CASSSRTGVAQPQHF. In DNA, the CDR3 is TGTGCCAGCAGCTCCCGGACAGGGGTGGCTCAGCCCCAGCATTTT.

This chain's CDR3 is CASSPLPSWGQENRGETQYF. CDR3 coding DNA: TGTGCCAGCAGCCCCCTTCCGTCTTGGGGCCAAGAGAACCGGGGAGAGACCCAGTACTTC. This sequence joins TRBV11-2 and TRBJ2-5; D is tentatively TRBD1 or TRBD2 (5 bases each). V was trimmed by 5 bases and J by 4 bases, leaving 32 bases between them. The germline V gene has CDR1 SGHAT and CDR2 FQNNGV. The CDR3 runs 20 residues.

This clone appeared many times. The rearrangement links TRBV5-6 to TRBJ2-2; D uncertain. Germline V lookup: CDR1 SGHDT, CDR2 YYEEEE. The V end lost 3 bases, the J end lost 8 bases, and 8 bases lay between the germline ends. CDR3 size: 12 residues. The CDR3 spells CASSWSSGELFF. DNA of the CDR3: TGTGCCAGCAGCTGGAGTAGTGGGGAGCTGTTTTTT.

The chain carries TRBV5-1 and TRBJ1-4; maybe TRBD1 (6 bases). The ends were cut back, 2 bases at V and 8 bases at J, with 13 bases in the middle. The CDR3 loop spans 14 amino acids. Germline assignment: CDR1 SGHRS and CDR2 YFSETQ. The CDR3 protein is CASSLQGFGEKLFF. The DNA for the CDR3 is TGCGCCAGCAGCTTACAGGGCTTTGGGGAAAAACTGTTTTTT. Drawing the rest from reference TRBV5-1 and TRBJ1-4, the complete variable domain is KAGVTQTPRYLIKTRGQQVTLSCSPISGHRSVSWYQQTPGQGLQFLFEYFSETQRNKGNFPGRFSGRQFSNSRSEMNVSTLELGDSALYLCASSLQGFGEKLFFGSGTQLSVL.

Many counts were recorded for this clone. This chain connects TRBV30 to TRBJ2-2; 9 bases are a match to TRBD2. The germline gives CDR1 GTSNPN, CDR2 SVGIG (reference sequence). The V segment lost 7 bases and the J segment 2 bases; nucleotides outside the gene matches: 5. CDR3 length equals 14 residues. Here the CDR3 DNA reads TGTGCCTATCCGGGACTAGCTAACACCGGGGAGCTGTTTTTT. Translating it yields CAYPGLANTGELFF.

Concerning this clone itself: Since a much larger clone is just one base distant, this may be a read error. The sample contains more than one DNA sequence encoding this CDR3. The chain combines TRBV7-8 with TRBJ1-4; D is ambiguous. Per germline, CDR1 SGHVS and CDR2 FQNEAQ. This CDR3 is 13 amino acids long. CDR3 in amino acids: CASSRGPTEKLSF. As DNA, the CDR3 is TGTGCCAGCAGCCGCGGACCCACCGAAAAACTGTCTTTT.

Ten or more counts support this clone. V usage is TRBV2 and J usage is TRBJ2-1; 7 bases line up with TRBD2. CDR3 length: 14 residues. The junction had 8 bases not matched to a gene; V was cut back by 7 bases and J by 5 bases. Per germline, CDR1 SNHLY and CDR2 FYNNEI. CDR3 loop: CASTLGGSNNEQFF. In DNA form, the CDR3 reads TGTGCCAGCACCCTGGGGGGGAGTAACAATGAGCAGTTCTTC.

This clone was counted ten times or more. A single base separates this from a much larger clone, so it may be a read error. This chain uses TRBV5-1 with TRBJ2-1, with D perhaps assigned TRBD1 or TRBD2 (5 bases each). Germline-derived CDR1 and CDR2 are SGHRS and YFSETQ. V was cut by 3 bases and J by 0 bases, with 10 bases left in between. CDR3 size: 15 residues. CDR3 nucleotides: TGCGCCAGCAGCTCGGGACGGATCTCCTACAATGAGCAGTTCTTC. Translation gives CASSSGRISYNEQFF.

This clone has ten or more counts. The chain combines TRBV5-1 with TRBJ1-3, with D uncertain. The V gene's germline CDR1 is SGHRS and CDR2 YFSETQ. This CDR3 has 13 residues. The V end lost 5 bases, the J end lost 4 bases, and 10 bases lay between the germline ends. DNA of the CDR3: TGCGCCAGCAGGTCAGACGGAGGAAACACCATATATTTT. This codes for CASRSDGGNTIYF.

This clone ranks as medium-sized. V is TRBV7-8 and J is TRBJ2-7; D may be TRBD1 or TRBD2 (6 bases each). CDR1 is SGHVS, CDR2 FQNEAQ, per germline. The CDR3 spans 15 residues. V was cut by 5 bases and J by 5 bases, with 19 bases left in between. This CDR3 reads CASSPSWAGTNEQYF. In DNA, the CDR3 is TGTGCCAGCAGCCCTAGCTGGGCGGGGACAAACGAGCAGTACTTC.

By share, this clone counts as medium-sized. The chain recombines TRBV6-1 with TRBJ1-2; D is unclear. The V gene's germline CDR1 is MNHNS and CDR2 SASEGT. V lost 5 bases and J 7 bases, leaving 17 bases between the germline ends. The CDR3 runs to 14 residues. The CDR3 spells CASSPEAILRGYTF. CDR3 sequence (DNA): TGTGCCAGCAGTCCCGAGGCGATCCTTCGTGGCTACACCTTC.

The rearrangement uses TRBV27 and TRBJ2-1; a weak D match, TRBD1 (6 bases). The V and J ends lost 3 bases and 3 bases respectively, with 12 bases between them. Germline V CDR1 and CDR2: MNHEY, SMNVEV (reference sequence). The CDR3 is made up of 15 amino acids. The CDR3 here is CASSFVTGVYNEQFF. CDR3 DNA: TGTGCCAGCAGTTTCGTGACAGGTGTCTACAATGAGCAGTTCTTC.

This clone turned up a few times. The chain employs TRBV6-2 or TRBV6-3 and TRBJ2-1; a possible D gene is TRBD2 (5 bases). From germline, CDR1 is MNHEY and CDR2 SVGEGT. The CDR3 has 13 residues. V shed 10 bases and J shed 16 bases, with 26 bases lying between them. This chain's CDR3 is CATNPAGVRDGFF. As DNA, the CDR3 is TGTGCCACCAATCCGGCCGGGGTGAGAGATGGATTCTTC.

In its sample, this clone was seen many times. This same CDR3 is encoded by further DNA sequences in the sample. V usage is TRBV7-3 and J usage is TRBJ2-5; 8 bases map to TRBD1. This CDR3 has 16 residues. From germline, CDR1 is SGHTA and CDR2 FQGTGA. Germline trimming cut 0 bases from V and 4 bases from J; bases unmatched to any gene: 7. The CDR3 loop is CASSLTHGTGGETQYF. CDR3 sequence (DNA): TGTGCCAGCAGCTTAACGCACGGGACAGGCGGAGAGACCCAGTACTTC.

This clone has ten or more counts. The V call is TRBV3-1, the J call TRBJ2-1, with D tentatively TRBD1 (6 bases). V was trimmed by 6 bases and J by 6 bases, leaving 18 bases between them. The CDR3 length is 15 residues. CDR1 LGHDT and CDR2 YNNKEL come from the germline V gene (reference sequence). The CDR3 reads CASRPNSGAPNEQFF. CDR3 nucleotide sequence: TGTGCCAGCAGGCCAAACTCAGGGGCGCCCAATGAGCAGTTCTTC.

The chain links TRBV18 to TRBJ1-3, with 10 nucleotides matching TRBD1. The CDR3 runs to 16 residues. The germline V gene has CDR1 KGHSH and CDR2 LQKENI. The junction had 5 bases not matched to a gene; V was cut back by 2 bases and J by 4 bases. CDR3 region: CASSPSGTGDGNTIYF. DNA of the CDR3: TGTGCCAGCTCACCATCCGGGACAGGGGACGGAAACACCATATATTTT.

This clone was observed many times. In DNA, the CDR3 is TGTGCCAGTAGTCTGGGACAGGGGGTCTTTCAAGGGGAGCAGTACTTC. Translated: CASSLGQGVFQGEQYF. The chain combines TRBV19 with TRBJ2-7; 11 nucleotides agree with TRBD1. The CDR3 is 16 residues long. Germline V lookup: CDR1 LNHDA, CDR2 SQIVND (reference sequence). V shed 5 bases, J shed 7 bases, and the junction held 13 bases outside the gene matches. The full variable domain, completed using reference TRBV19 and TRBJ2-7, is DGGITQSPKYLFRKEGQNVTLSCEQNLNHDAMYWYRQDPGQGLRLIYYSQIVNDFQKGDIAEGYSVSREKKESFPLTVTSAQKNPTAFYLCASSLGQGVFQGEQYFGPGTRLTVT.

This clone was detected ten times or more. The genes are TRBV4-1 and TRBJ1-4; the match to TRBD1 covers 8 bases. CDR1 and CDR2 from the germline V gene are MGHRA and YSYEKL. There are 16 residues in the CDR3. V trimming: 3 bases; J trimming: 3 bases; junction bases outside the gene matches: 6. The CDR3 DNA sequence: TGCGCCAGCAGCCAGGAAACGACAGGGGCTAATGAAAAACTGTTTTTT. Amino acids: CASSQETTGANEKLFF.

J is TRBJ2-7 and V is TRBV5-6; D call uncertain. This CDR3 has 14 amino acids. V lost 1 base and J lost 0, with 8 bases in between. The germline V gene encodes CDR1 SGHDT and CDR2 YYEEEE. CDR3: CASSLRRNSYEQYF. DNA of the CDR3: TGTGCCAGCAGCTTGCGACGGAACTCCTACGAGCAGTACTTC.

This clone is medium-sized by share. This rearrangement joins TRBV7-2 to TRBJ1-2, with D maybe TRBD1 (5 bases). Trimming removed 5 bases at V and 14 bases at J, with 18 bases between. Germline V gene sequence: CDR1 SGHTA, CDR2 FQGNSA. This CDR3 has 12 residues. The CDR3 loop is CASSPGWGSSTF. The DNA of the CDR3 is TGTGCCAGCAGCCCCGGATGGGGGTCGTCTACCTTC.

About this clone: Sequence at one end of the junction differs from germline and may be a read error. The chain links TRBV7-2 to TRBJ2-6; D is uncertain. CDR3 length: 9 amino acids. Germline values: CDR1 SGHTA, CDR2 FQGNSA. DNA for the CDR3: TGTGCCAGCAGCCTCACTTGTGGCTTC. It translates to CASSLTCGF.

This clone was found a few times. The CDR3 reads CASSPLSGGHTDTQYF. The CDR3 bases are TGTGCCAGCAGTCCGCTATCGGGAGGTCACACAGATACGCAGTATTTT. This chain uses TRBV28 with TRBJ2-3; TRBD2 matches at 7 bases. Germline V gives CDR1 MDHEN, CDR2 SYDVKM. This CDR3 comprises 16 residues. After removal of 5 bases from V and 2 bases from J, the junction contained 10 bases not matched to a gene.

This clone showed up many times. CDR3 loop: CASSLEGRTDTQYF. The CDR3 DNA reads as TGCGCCAGCAGCTTGGAGGGTCGGACAGATACGCAGTATTTT. V is TRBV5-1 and J is TRBJ2-3, with no clear D. This CDR3 is 14 amino acids long. The germline CDR1 and CDR2 sequences are SGHRS and YFSETQ. V lost 0 bases and J 3 bases, leaving 8 bases between the germline ends.

This clone was picked up many times. The chain recombines TRBV20-1 with TRBJ2-5, with unresolved D. Germline V gene data show CDR1 as DFQATT and CDR2 as SNEGSKA (reference sequence). V lost 1 base to trimming and J lost 4 bases, with 4 bases between them. This CDR3 comprises 11 residues. This CDR3 is CSARAVETQYF. The CDR3 nucleotides read TGCAGTGCTAGAGCCGTAGAGACCCAGTACTTC.

To note about this clone: Compared with germline, one end of the junction differs, possibly owing to a read error. The chain combines TRBV27 with TRBJ2-1, with TRBD2 matching 8 bases. The CDR3 spans 13 residues. The V gene's germline CDR1 is MNHEY and CDR2 SMNVEV (reference sequence). DNA for the CDR3: TGTGCCAGCATTTTCGGGGGGGGCAATGATCAGTTCTTC. This sequence encodes CASIFGGGNDQFF.

There are many counts of this clone. A single base separates this from a much larger clone, so it may be a read error. The gene calls are TRBV2 and TRBJ2-7; the match to TRBD1 covers 7 bases. From germline, CDR1 is SNHLY and CDR2 FYNNEI. V trimming: 11 bases; J trimming: 5 bases; junction bases outside the gene matches: 18. This CDR3 is built from 15 residues. In DNA form, the CDR3 reads TGTGCCGGCACCTTTAGGGACAGTCGGGCAGACGAGCAGTACTTC. It codes for CAGTFRDSRADEQYF.

This clone is medium-sized by share. This chain connects TRBV6-1 to TRBJ2-1; D is unresolved. The germline gives CDR1 MNHNS, CDR2 SASEGT. The CDR3 runs to 14 residues. Trimming removed 5 bases from V and 5 bases from J, with 13 bases in between. CDR3 sequence (DNA): TGTGCCAGCAGTCCCGGACCTGCCAACAATGAGCAGTTCTTC. It is translated as CASSPGPANNEQFF.